These T cell receptor beta chains were read from a single sample in a study of human T cells and chemical hapten exposure. One entry per CDR3 protein, called by TCRdb with MiXCR from the RACE reads. There are around 200,000 distinct CDR3 sequences in the sample; 25% to 35% occur only once, and roughly 3% lies in the top ten. The sample in question was whole blood, obtained in connection with sensitization to the hapten diphenylcyclopropenone (DPC). The receptors derive from a woman aged 25 to 39 with alopecia areata. Some clones in this sample may be carry-over from other donors' samples. The CDR3 runs from the conserved cysteine through the conserved F or W.

v_gene | CDR3aa
TRBV20-1 | CSASEAGQEAYEQYF
TRBV5-1 | CASSLGSGANVLTF
TRBV6-6 | CVRWTGVPGNTIYF
TRBV24-1 | CATSGTTSNNEQFF
TRBV28 | CASSTGTPSIQYF
TRBV28 | CASSPGVYEQYF
TRBV4-2 | CASSPTVVRDLEGEQFF
TRBV4-1 | CASSQVGGRPYNEQFF
TRBV5-1 | CASSQGLAGVLPYNEQFF
TRBV28 | CASSLPGASYEQYF
TRBV6-2/TRBV6-3 | CASSSHGGNQPQHF
TRBV29-1 | CSVLDRGREETQYF
TRBV28 | CASSFRNLYGYTF
TRBV28 | CASSFDRGSYEQYF
TRBV29-1 | CSARWQVNYGYTF
TRBV20-1 | CSARDRTSGYEQYF
TRBV28 | CASRATNEKLFF
TRBV7-2 | CASSRQGLLGANVLTF
TRBV29-1 | CSVGVNENTEAFF
TRBV29-1 | CSAAGTGAKADTQYF
TRBV4-2 | CASSQGGEDTQYF
TRBV28 | CASSLSPQNYGYTF
TRBV11-2 | CASTKGESEQFF
TRBV28 | CASSSFDRGGYTF
TRBV5-8 | CASSLYTGRGETQYF
TRBV4-2 | CASSQEHRQAGANVLTF
TRBV4-3 | CASSQGLMNTEAFF
TRBV30 | CAWSVYRGSNQPQHF
TRBV10-2 | CASSVSAGRADTQYF
TRBV6-6 | CASSTGNTEAFF
TRBV29-1 | CSGDREISTEAFF
TRBV7-2 | CASSLASQGAPQPQHF
TRBV6-2/TRBV6-3 | CATPSGSSYNEQFF
TRBV11-3 | CASSSLPGQETQYF
TRBV20-1 | CSARGQGAYEQYF
TRBV7-9 | CASSLALAAASGANVLTF
TRBV28 | CASRSGTLHEKLFF
TRBV28 | CASSSPGQGAYEQYF
TRBV27 | CASSLYAWDKNSPLHF
TRBV5-6 | CASSSIDRLNYGYTF
TRBV6-5 | CASRDRHWADTQYF
TRBV9 | CASSVDREQETQYF
TRBV5-5 | CASSFFVLAGNYEQYF
TRBV20-1 | CSAIPGDRYGYTF
TRBV28 | CASSPFRTPTYEQYF
TRBV28 | CASSFRAGGIYTEAFF
TRBV29-1 | CSVRLTYEQYF
TRBV6-2/TRBV6-3 | CASSSSGTSGNYEQFF
TRBV12-3/TRBV12-4 | CASSPPTGRSGELFF
TRBV6-5 | CASRPRQGQKQYF
TRBV9 | CASSGRGRLSTDTQYF